The sequence of this T cell receptor beta chain was determined in a study of cytomegalovirus exposure and HLA in healthy donors. This clone has more than one count but fewer than ten. Its antigen remains unidentified. General study results and limits: V- and J-gene trimming of TCR beta was linked (in a later analysis) to a missense DCLRE1C variant. Rarity marked most TCR sequences, yet some public TCRs occurred in many donors. Cytomegalovirus-associated TCR beta chains were listed, numbering roughly 150. Based on reports, TCR beta sequences accurately predicted HLA-A and HLA-B alleles for most subjects.

In the PCR, 60 Vbeta and 13 Jbeta primers were used. Repertoires were generated with immunoSEQ multiplex PCR, while TCRdb's copy carries only in-frame clones and drops some. Of hundreds of thousands of clones in the sample, 60% to 80% are singletons; the top ten hold around 2%. V shed 4 bases and J shed 3 bases, with 12 bases lying between them. Germline V gene sequence: CDR1 MNHEY, CDR2 SMNVEV (reference sequence). The length of the CDR3 is 14 residues. The chain has TRBV27 and TRBJ2-5; possible D gene TRBD2, 6 bases. The receptor's source is a man younger than 35 in good health and CMV-seronegative. The sequencing sample was made of PBMCs. The CDR3 loop reads CASSSWTTKETQYF. CDR3 DNA: TGTGCCAGCAGTTCCTGGACTACCAAAGAGACCCAGTACTTC.